This is a list of T cell receptor beta chains from one sample in a study of chemoradiotherapy in HPV16-positive cancers. Here immunoSEQ multiplex PCR was the method, and the copy in TCRdb shows in-frame clones only, minus some. The repertoire holds tens of thousands of clones, with 85% to 95% as singletons. This material consisted of blood, taken from a patient who underwent chemoradiotherapy. All receptors derive from a human donor with HPV-associated anogenital cancer. CDR3s include the opening cysteine and the closing phenylalanine or tryptophan. D genes are given only for firm matches. Where a row states a size, it is once, few, many or the class of an expanded clone; other rows omit it.

j_gene	v_gene	d_gene	abundance	CDR3nt	CDR3aa
TRBJ2-5	TRBV28	-	-	TGTGCCAGCAGTGAGGAGGAGGGACGGATCCAAGAGACCCAGTACTTC	CASSEEEGRIQETQYF
TRBJ1-1	TRBV18	-	-	TGTGCCAGCTCACCACCTGATTGGGCTGAAGCTTTCTTT	CASSPPDWAEAFF
TRBJ1-2	TRBV28	-	-	TGTGCCAGCAATCCACAAGATAAGGCCTATGGCTACACCTTC	CASNPQDKAYGYTF
TRBJ2-5	TRBV5-1	-	-	TGCGCCAGCAGCTTTATTCAGGCTCAAGAGACCCAGTACTTC	CASSFIQAQETQYF
TRBJ2-3	TRBV18	-	-	TGTGCCAGCTCACCACCCTCCTCGGTATCTGATACGCAGTATTTT	CASSPPSSVSDTQYF
TRBJ2-7	TRBV7-9	TRBD2	once	TGTGCCAGCAGCGAATTAGCGGGGAGAAACCTCTACGAGCAGTACTTC	CASSELAGRNLYEQYF
TRBJ1-2	TRBV6-5	-	-	TGTGCCAGCAGTTACGCTACAGGAGGATTCGGCTACACCTTC	CASSYATGGFGYTF
TRBJ2-1	TRBV7-2	-	-	TGTGCCAGCAGCCGTTATTTCAATGAGCAGTTCTTC	CASSRYFNEQFF
TRBJ1-1	TRBV9	-	-	TGTGCCAGCAGCGTAACGGGAAACACTGAAGCTTTCTTT	CASSVTGNTEAFF
TRBJ2-6	TRBV9	-	-	TGTGCCAGTAGGATGGGGGGGCAGACTGGGGCCAACGTCCTGACTTTC	CASRMGGQTGANVLTF
TRBJ2-3	TRBV28	-	-	TGTGCCAGCAGTTTAGCAGGGACGCGCACAGATACGCAGTATTTT	CASSLAGTRTDTQYF
TRBJ1-1	TRBV29-1	TRBD1	-	TGCAGCGTAGACAGGGGGCTCTCCAACACTGAAGCTTTCTTT	CSVDRGLSNTEAFF
TRBJ2-2	TRBV6-5	-	-	TGTGCCAGCAGTTACGATGTCCTAGATAACACCGGGGAGCTGTTTTTT	CASSYDVLDNTGELFF
TRBJ2-2	TRBV18	-	-	TGTGCCAGCTCTCAGTCCCAAAGGAACACCGGGGAGCTGTTTTTT	CASSQSQRNTGELFF
TRBJ1-5	TRBV10-3	-	-	TGTGCCATCAGTGAGTCGAGCCCTAGCAATCAGCCCCAGCATTTT	CAISESSPSNQPQHF
TRBJ1-5	TRBV6-5	-	-	TGTGCCAGCGGGGGAAACAATCAGCCCCAGCATTTT	CASGGNNQPQHF
TRBJ1-3	TRBV5-5	-	-	TGTGCCAGCAGCTTGAGGGCCCCCATCTCTGGAAACACCATATATTTT	CASSLRAPISGNTIYF
TRBJ1-2	TRBV10-2	-	-	TGCGCCAGCAACGGGTGGAAGACGGGAATTTATGGCTACACCTTC	CASNGWKTGIYGYTF
TRBJ1-1	TRBV7-9	-	-	TGTGCCAGCAAACAAGGGGGATTTGACACTGAAGCTTTCTTT	CASKQGGFDTEAFF
TRBJ2-3	TRBV30	-	-	TGTGCCTGGAGTGTATGGCTGCCCCGAGGCACAGATACGCAGTATTTT	CAWSVWLPRGTDTQYF
TRBJ2-7	TRBV13	-	-	TGTGCCAGCAGCTGGGGACTTCAAACCTACGAGCAGTACTTC	CASSWGLQTYEQYF
TRBJ1-5	TRBV19	-	-	TGTGCCAGTAGTACCCCCGCGGGCAATCAGCCCCAGCATTTT	CASSTPAGNQPQHF
TRBJ1-1	TRBV5-1	-	-	TGCGCCAGCAGCTTACCTAAGGGGAACACTGAAGCTTTCTTT	CASSLPKGNTEAFF
TRBJ2-5	TRBV30	-	-	TGTGCCTGGAGTCCGGGAGACAAAGAGACCCAGTACTTC	CAWSPGDKETQYF
TRBJ2-7	TRBV4-2	TRBD2	-	TGTGCCAGCAGCCAAGATTTTCCCTTTGGGTCGGGAGGTTCGTACGAGCAGTACTTC	CASSQDFPFGSGGSYEQYF
TRBJ2-7	TRBV2	-	-	TGTGCCAGCAGTGAGTCTCGGGGTACCTACGAGCAGTACTTC	CASSESRGTYEQYF
TRBJ2-1	TRBV7-9	-	-	TGTGCCAGCAGCTTAGGTGGAAAGAACAATGAGCAGTTCTTC	CASSLGGKNNEQFF
TRBJ1-4	TRBV4-1	-	-	TGCGCCAGCAGCACGACAGTAGTCTATGAAAAACTGTTTTTT	CASSTTVVYEKLFF
TRBJ2-3	TRBV14	TRBD2	-	TGTGCCAGCAGCCAAGGGCCTAGCGGGGGTACAGATACGCAGTATTTT	CASSQGPSGGTDTQYF
TRBJ1-1	TRBV5-1	TRBD1	-	TGCGCCAGCAGCGTGACAGGGGGAGACACTGAAGCTTTCTTT	CASSVTGGDTEAFF
TRBJ2-2	TRBV28	-	-	TGTGCCAGCAGTTTCCGACTGGGGGAGCTGTTTTTT	CASSFRLGELFF
TRBJ2-1	TRBV11-1	TRBD1	-	TGTGCCAGCAGCTTAGGGGGCCGACAGGGATACAATGAGCAGTTCTTC	CASSLGGRQGYNEQFF
TRBJ2-7	TRBV30	TRBD1	-	TGTGCCTGGAGTGCGGGACAGACCTACGAGCAGTACTTC	CAWSAGQTYEQYF
TRBJ2-7	TRBV27	TRBD1	-	TGTGCCAGCAGCGAGACAGGGGTATACGAGCAGTACTTC	CASSETGVYEQYF